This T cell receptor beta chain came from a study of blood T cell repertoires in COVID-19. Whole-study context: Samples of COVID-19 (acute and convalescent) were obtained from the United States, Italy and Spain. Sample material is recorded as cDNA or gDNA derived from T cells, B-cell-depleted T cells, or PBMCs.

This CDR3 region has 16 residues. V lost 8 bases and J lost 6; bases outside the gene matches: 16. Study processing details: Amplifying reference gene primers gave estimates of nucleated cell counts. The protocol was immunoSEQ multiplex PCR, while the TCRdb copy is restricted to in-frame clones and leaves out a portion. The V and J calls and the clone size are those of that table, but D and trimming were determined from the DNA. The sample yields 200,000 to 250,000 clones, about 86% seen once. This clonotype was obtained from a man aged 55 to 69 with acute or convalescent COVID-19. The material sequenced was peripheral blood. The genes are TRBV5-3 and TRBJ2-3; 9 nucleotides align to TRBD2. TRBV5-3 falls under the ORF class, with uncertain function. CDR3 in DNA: TGTGCCAGTCCATTGGGTAGCGGGAGCGAATCGGATACGCAGTATTTT. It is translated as CASPLGSGSESDTQYF.